The clone carrying this T cell receptor beta chain has only one observation. This sample was taken from a study of blood T cell repertoires in COVID-19. Profiled with immunoSEQ multiplex PCR; TCRdb holds only in-frame clones, not every one. Of 90,000 or so clones in the sample, about 85% are singletons; the top ten hold approximately 25%. The V gene's germline CDR1 is SNHLY and CDR2 FYNNEI. With 4 bases removed from V and 6 bases from J, the gap between germline ends came to 13 bases. The CDR3 loop spans 14 amino acids. Input material: peripheral blood. The source is a human donor in a cohort sampled during active COVID-19. The chain joins TRBV2 to TRBJ1-5; possibly TRBD1 for D (5 bases). This CDR3 reads CASSGEIGGQPQHF. Written as DNA, the CDR3 is TGTGCCAGCAGTGGAGAGATCGGGGGTCAGCCCCAGCATTTT.